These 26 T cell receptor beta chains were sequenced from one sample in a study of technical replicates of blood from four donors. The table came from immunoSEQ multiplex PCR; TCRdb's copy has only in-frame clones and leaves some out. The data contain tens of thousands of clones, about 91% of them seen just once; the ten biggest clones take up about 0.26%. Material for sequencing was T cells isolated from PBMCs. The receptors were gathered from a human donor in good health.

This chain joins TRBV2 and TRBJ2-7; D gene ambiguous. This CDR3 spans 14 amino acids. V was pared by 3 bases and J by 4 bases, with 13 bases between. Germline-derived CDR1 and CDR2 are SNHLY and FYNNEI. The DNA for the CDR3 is TGTGCCAGCAGTGACTCTCGCTTGGCTTACGAGCAGTACTTC. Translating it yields CASSDSRLAYEQYF.

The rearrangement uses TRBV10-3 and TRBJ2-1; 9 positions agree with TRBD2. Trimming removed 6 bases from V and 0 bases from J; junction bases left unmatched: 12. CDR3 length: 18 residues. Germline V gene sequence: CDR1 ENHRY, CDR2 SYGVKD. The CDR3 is CAIRSSGALRSSYNEQFF. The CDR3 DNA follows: TGTGCCATCAGGTCTAGCGGGGCCCTCAGAAGCTCCTACAATGAGCAGTTCTTC.

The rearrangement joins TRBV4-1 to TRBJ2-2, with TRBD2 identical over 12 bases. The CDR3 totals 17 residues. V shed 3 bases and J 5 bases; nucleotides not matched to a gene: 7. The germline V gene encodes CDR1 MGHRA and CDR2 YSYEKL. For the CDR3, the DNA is TGCGCCAGCAGCCACCCTAGCGGGAGGGCCGGGACCGGGGAGCTGTTTTTT. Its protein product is CASSHPSGRAGTGELFF.

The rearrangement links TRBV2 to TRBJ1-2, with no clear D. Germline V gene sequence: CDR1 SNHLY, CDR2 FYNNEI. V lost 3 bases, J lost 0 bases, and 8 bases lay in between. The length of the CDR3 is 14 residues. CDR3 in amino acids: CASSEYRANYGYTF. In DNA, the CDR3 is TGTGCCAGCAGTGAGTACAGAGCTAACTATGGCTACACCTTC.

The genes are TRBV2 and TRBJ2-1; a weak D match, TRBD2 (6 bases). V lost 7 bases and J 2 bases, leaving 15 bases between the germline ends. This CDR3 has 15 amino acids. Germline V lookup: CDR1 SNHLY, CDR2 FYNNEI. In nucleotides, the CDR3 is TGTGCCAGCATCAAAGCGGGTCCGACCTACAATGAGCAGTTCTTC. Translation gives CASIKAGPTYNEQFF.

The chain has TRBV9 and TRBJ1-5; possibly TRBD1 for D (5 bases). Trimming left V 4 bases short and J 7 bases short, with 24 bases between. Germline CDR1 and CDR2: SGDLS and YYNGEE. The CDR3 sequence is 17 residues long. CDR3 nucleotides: TGTGCCAGCAGCCCACACCCGGACGGAGGGGTAGGACAGCCCCAGCATTTT. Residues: CASSPHPDGGVGQPQHF.

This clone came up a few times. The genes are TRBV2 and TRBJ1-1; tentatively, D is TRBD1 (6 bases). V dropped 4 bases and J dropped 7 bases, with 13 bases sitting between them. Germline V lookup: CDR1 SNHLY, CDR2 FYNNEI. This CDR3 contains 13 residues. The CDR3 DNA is TGTGCCAGCAGTGCCAGGGGTGGGAGTGAAGCTTTCTTT. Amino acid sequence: CASSARGGSEAFF.

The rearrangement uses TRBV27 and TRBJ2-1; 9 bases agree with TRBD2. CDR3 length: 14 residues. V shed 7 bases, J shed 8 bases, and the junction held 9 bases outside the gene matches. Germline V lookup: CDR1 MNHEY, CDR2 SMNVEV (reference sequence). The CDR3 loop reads CASMRGGLFDEQFF. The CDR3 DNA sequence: TGTGCCAGCATGCGGGGGGGTCTGTTCGATGAGCAGTTCTTC.

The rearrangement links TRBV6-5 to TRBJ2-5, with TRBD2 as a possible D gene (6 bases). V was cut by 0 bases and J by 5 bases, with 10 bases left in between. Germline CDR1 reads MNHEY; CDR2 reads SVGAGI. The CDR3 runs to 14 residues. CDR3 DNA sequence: TGTGCCAGCAGTTACTCAGGCGGGGTGGAGACCCAGTACTTC. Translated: CASSYSGGVETQYF.

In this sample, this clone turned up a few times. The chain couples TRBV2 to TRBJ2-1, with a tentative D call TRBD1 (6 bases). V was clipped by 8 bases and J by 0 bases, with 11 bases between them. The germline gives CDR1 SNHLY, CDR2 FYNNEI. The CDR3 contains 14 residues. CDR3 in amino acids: CASAGTSSYNEQFF. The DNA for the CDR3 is TGTGCCAGCGCCGGGACATCCTCCTACAATGAGCAGTTCTTC. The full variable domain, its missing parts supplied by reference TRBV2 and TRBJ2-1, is EPEVTQTPSHQVTQMGQEVILRCVPISNHLYFYWYRQILGQKVEFLVSFYNNEISEKSEIFDDQFSVERPDGSNFTLKIRSTKLEDSAMYFCASAGTSSYNEQFFGPGTRLTVL.

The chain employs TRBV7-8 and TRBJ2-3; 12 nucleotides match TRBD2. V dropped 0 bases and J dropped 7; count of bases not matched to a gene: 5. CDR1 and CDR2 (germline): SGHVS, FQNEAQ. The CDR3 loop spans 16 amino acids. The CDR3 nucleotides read TGTGCCAGCAGCTTAGCCCGAAGGACTAGCGGGAATACGCAGTATTTT. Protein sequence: CASSLARRTSGNTQYF.

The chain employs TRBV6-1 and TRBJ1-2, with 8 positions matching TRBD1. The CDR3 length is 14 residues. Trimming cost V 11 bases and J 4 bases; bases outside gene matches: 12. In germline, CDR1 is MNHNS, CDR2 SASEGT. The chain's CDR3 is CAGGRQGRGYGYTF. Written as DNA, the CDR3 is TGTGCCGGGGGGAGACAGGGGCGAGGCTATGGCTACACCTTC.

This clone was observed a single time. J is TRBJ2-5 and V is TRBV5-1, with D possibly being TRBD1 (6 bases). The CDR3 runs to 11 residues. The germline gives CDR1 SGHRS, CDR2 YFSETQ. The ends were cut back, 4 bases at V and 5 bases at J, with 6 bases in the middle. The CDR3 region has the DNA TGCGCCAGCAGCCAGGGGGAGACCCAGTACTTC. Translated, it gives CASSQGETQYF.

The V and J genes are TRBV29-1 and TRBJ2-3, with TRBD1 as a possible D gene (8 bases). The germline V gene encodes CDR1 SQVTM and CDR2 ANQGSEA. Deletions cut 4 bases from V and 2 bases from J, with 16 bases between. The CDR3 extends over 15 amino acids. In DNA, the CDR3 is TGCAGCGTTGGATGGGGGGGACAGGACACAGATACGCAGTATTTT. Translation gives CSVGWGGQDTDTQYF.

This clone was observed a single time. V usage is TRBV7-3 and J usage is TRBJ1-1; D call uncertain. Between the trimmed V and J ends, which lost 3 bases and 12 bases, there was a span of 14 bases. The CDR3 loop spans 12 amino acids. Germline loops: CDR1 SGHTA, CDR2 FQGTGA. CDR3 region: CASSFHEGRTFF. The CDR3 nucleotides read TGTGCCAGCAGCTTTCATGAGGGTAGGACTTTCTTT.

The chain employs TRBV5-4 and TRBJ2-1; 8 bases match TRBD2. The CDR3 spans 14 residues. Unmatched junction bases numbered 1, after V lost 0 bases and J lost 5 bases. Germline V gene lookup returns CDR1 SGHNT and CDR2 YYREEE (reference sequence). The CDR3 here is CASSLGLAHNEQFF. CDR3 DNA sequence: TGTGCCAGCAGCTTGGGACTAGCGCACAATGAGCAGTTCTTC.

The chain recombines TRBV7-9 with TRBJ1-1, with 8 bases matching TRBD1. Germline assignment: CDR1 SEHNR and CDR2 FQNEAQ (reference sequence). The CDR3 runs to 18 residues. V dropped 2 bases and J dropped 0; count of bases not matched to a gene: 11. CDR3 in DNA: TGTGCCAGCAGCTTATCGGTCCGGGGACAGGATATGAACACTGAAGCTTTCTTT. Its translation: CASSLSVRGQDMNTEAFF.

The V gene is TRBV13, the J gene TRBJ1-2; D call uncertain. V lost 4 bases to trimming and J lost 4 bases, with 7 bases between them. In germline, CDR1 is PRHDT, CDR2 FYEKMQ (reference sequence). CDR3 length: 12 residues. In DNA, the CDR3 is TGTGCCAGCAGCTCGGGGTTCTATGGCTACACCTTC. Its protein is CASSSGFYGYTF.

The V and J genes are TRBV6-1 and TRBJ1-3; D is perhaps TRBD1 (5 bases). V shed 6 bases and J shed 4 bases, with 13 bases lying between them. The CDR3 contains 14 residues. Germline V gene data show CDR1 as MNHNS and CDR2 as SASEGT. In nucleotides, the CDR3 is TGTGCCAGCAGGATTAAAGGGGTAGGAAACACCATATATTTT. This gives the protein CASRIKGVGNTIYF.

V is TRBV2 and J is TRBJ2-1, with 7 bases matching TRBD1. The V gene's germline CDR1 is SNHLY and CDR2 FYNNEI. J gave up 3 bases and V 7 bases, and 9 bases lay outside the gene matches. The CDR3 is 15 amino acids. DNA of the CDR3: TGTGCCAGCACTCTTAGGGGGACAGTCTACAATGAGCAGTTCTTC. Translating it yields CASTLRGTVYNEQFF.

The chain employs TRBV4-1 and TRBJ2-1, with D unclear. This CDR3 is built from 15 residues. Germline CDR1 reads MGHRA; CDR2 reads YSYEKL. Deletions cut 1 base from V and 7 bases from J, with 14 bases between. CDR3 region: CASSQGVSLMNEQFF. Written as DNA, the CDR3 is TGCGCCAGCAGCCAAGGAGTTAGTTTAATGAATGAGCAGTTCTTC.

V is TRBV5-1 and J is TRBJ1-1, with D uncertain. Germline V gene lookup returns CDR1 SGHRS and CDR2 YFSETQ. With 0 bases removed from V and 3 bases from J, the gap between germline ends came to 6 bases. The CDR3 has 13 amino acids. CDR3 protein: CASSLAVYTEAFF. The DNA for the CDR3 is TGCGCCAGCAGCTTGGCCGTATACACTGAAGCTTTCTTT.

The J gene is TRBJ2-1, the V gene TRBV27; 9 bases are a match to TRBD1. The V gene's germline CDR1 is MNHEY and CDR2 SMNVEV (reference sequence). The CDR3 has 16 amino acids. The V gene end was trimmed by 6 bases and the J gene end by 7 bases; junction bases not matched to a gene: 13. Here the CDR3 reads CASSLPGTGMGNEQFF. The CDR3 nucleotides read TGTGCCAGCAGCCTACCCGGGACAGGGATGGGAAATGAGCAGTTCTTC.

CDR3 nucleotide sequence: TGTGCCTGGCTTAGAGCTAACTATGGCTACACCTTC. It is translated as CAWLRANYGYTF. V and J are TRBV30 and TRBJ1-2; no firm D call. Germline values: CDR1 GTSNPN, CDR2 SVGIG (reference sequence). V shed 5 bases and J shed 0 bases, with 7 bases lying between them. The CDR3 runs to 12 residues.

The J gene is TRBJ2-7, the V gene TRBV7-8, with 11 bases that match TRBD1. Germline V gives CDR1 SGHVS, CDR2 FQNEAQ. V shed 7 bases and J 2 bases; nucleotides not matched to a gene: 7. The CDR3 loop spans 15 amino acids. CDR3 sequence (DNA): TGTGCCAGCACACGGTTGGGACAGGGGGCCTACGAGCAGTACTTC. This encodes CASTRLGQGAYEQYF.

The CDR3 here is CASSLSARATGELFF. DNA for the CDR3: TGTGCCAGCAGCTTAAGCGCCAGGGCGACCGGGGAGCTGTTTTTT. The chain uses TRBV7-8 and TRBJ2-2; D might be TRBD1 (5 bases). V lost 2 bases and J lost 5, with 12 bases in between. Germline V gives CDR1 SGHVS, CDR2 FQNEAQ. The CDR3 runs to 15 residues.